This T cell receptor beta chain was sequenced for a study of cytomegalovirus exposure and HLA in healthy donors. Primers for the PCR totalled 60 Vbeta and 13 Jbeta. Assay: immunoSEQ multiplex PCR; the TCRdb copy retains only in-frame clones and omits some. The sample includes about 180,000 clones, about four fifths of them seen just once. Germline CDR1 LNHDA, CDR2 SQIVND (reference sequence). The CDR3 has 14 amino acids. Between the trimmed V and J ends, which lost 2 bases and 4 bases, there was a span of 11 bases. Sequencing was done on a sample of PBMCs. The sequence came from a woman between 45 and 60 years old in good health and CMV-seropositive. V usage is TRBV19 and J usage is TRBJ1-1; TRBD1 is a possible D gene (5 bases). In DNA form, the CDR3 reads TGTGCCAGTAGTATACGGGGGGGAGGCACTGAAGCTTTCTTT. It codes for CASSIRGGGTEAFF.